Each of the 9 T cell receptor beta chains below was sequenced from the same sample in a study of Graves' ophthalmopathy and Graves' hyperthyroidism. CDR3 regions of TCR beta were amplified from RNA transcripts. Amplification began with first-round RT-PCR using HTBI primers, then second-round multiplex PCR was performed. MiXCR, applied by TCRdb to the multiplex PCR reads, yields one record per CDR3 protein. The top ten hold around an eighth of the sample, which has 340,000 or so distinct CDR3 sequences, about a sixth seen once. The sequenced material came from peripheral blood. All receptors come from an adult man with Graves' ophthalmopathy.

At least ten counts were recorded for this clonotype. The chain employs TRBV10-2 and TRBJ1-1, with D unresolved. The germline gives CDR1 WSHSY, CDR2 SAAADI. Trimming took off 0 bases at V and 8 bases at J, with 16 bases between the two ends. This CDR3 comprises 15 residues. The CDR3 nucleotides are TGCGCCAGCAGTGAGTCCGGACGGGGAACACTCGAAGCTTTCTTT. As protein: CASSESGRGTLEAFF.

The sample holds many counts of this clonotype. The V call is TRBV11-2, the J call TRBJ2-5; D might be TRBD1 (5 bases). This CDR3 is built from 15 residues. V lost 0 bases and J lost 2, with 10 bases in between. Germline V gene data show CDR1 as SGHAT and CDR2 as FQNNGV. The CDR3 here is CASSLDQGWQETQYF. CDR3 bases: TGTGCCAGCAGCTTAGATCAGGGTTGGCAAGAGACCCAGTACTTC.

The DNA of the CDR3 is TGTGCCAGTCACAGGGGGGGCAGCTCCTATAATTCACCCCTCCACTTT. Its translation: CASHRGGSSYNSPLHF. The chain employs TRBV6-2 or TRBV6-3 and TRBJ1-6; 8 bases fit TRBD1. J was trimmed by 0 bases and V by 9 bases; bases with no gene match: 7. The CDR3 is 16 residues long. CDR1 MNHEY and CDR2 SVGEGT come from the germline V gene.

This clonotype was seen many times. This rearrangement joins TRBV20-1 to TRBJ1-5; D remains unclear. Germline V gives CDR1 DFQATT, CDR2 SNEGSKA (reference sequence). CDR3 length equals 12 residues. The V and J ends lost 5 bases and 6 bases respectively, with 11 bases between them. The CDR3 spells CSAWRRGQPQHF. Here the CDR3 DNA reads TGCAGTGCTTGGAGACGTGGTCAGCCCCAGCATTTT.

The genes are TRBV28 and TRBJ2-7, with 9 bases aligning to TRBD1. Germline CDR1 reads MDHEN; CDR2 reads SYDVKM. With 2 bases clipped from V and 4 bases from J, the junction kept 9 bases outside the gene matches. This CDR3 has 16 residues. Here the CDR3 reads CASSLGGTGNGYEQYF. Here the CDR3 DNA reads TGTGCCAGCAGTTTAGGTGGGACAGGGAATGGATACGAGCAGTACTTC.

This clonotype showed up many times. The J gene is TRBJ1-2, the V gene TRBV30; D gene unclear. Germline V gives CDR1 GTSNPN, CDR2 SVGIG (reference sequence). The CDR3 is 11 amino acids. V gave up 5 bases and J gave up 3 bases, with 7 bases separating them. The CDR3 spells CAWDTYYGYTF. CDR3 bases: TGTGCCTGGGACACTTACTATGGCTACACCTTC.

This clonotype has ten or more counts. This chain links TRBV6-5 with TRBJ2-7, with D uncertain. V lost 2 bases and J lost 5, with 16 bases in between. The CDR3 runs 15 residues. The V gene's germline CDR1 is MNHEY and CDR2 SVGAGI. The CDR3 DNA follows: TGTGCCAGCAGTTACAGGTATACTGAAGGGAACGAGCAGTACTTC. This translates into CASSYRYTEGNEQYF.

This clonotype was seen ten or more times. The chain carries TRBV30 and TRBJ1-1; the D is unclear. Germline V gene lookup returns CDR1 GTSNPN and CDR2 SVGIG (reference sequence). The CDR3 has 12 residues. V was pared by 7 bases and J by 1 base, with 10 bases between. This CDR3 reads CALDRRNTEAFF. The CDR3 coding sequence is TGTGCCTTGGACCGAAGGAACACTGAAGCTTTCTTT.

This clonotype came up many times. The rearrangement uses TRBV19 and TRBJ1-5, with 10 bases identical to TRBD1. Germline assignment: CDR1 LNHDA and CDR2 SQIVND (reference sequence). The length of the CDR3 is 16 residues. V lost 5 bases and J lost 6; bases outside the gene matches: 10. CDR3 amino acids: CASSPSPGQGSQPQHF. For the CDR3, the DNA is TGTGCCAGTAGTCCAAGTCCGGGACAGGGGAGTCAGCCCCAGCATTTT.